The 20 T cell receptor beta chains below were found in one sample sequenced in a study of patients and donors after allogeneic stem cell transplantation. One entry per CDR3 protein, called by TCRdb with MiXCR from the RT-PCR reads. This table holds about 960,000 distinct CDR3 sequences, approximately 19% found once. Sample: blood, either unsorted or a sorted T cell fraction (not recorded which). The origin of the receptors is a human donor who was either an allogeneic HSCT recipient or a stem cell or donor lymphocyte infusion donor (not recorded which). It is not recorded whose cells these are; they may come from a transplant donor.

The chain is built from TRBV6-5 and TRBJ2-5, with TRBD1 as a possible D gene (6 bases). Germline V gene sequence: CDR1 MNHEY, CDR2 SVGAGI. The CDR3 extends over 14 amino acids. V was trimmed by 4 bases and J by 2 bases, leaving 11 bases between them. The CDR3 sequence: CASSLWTAQETQYF. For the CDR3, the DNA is TGTGCCAGCAGTTTGTGGACAGCACAAGAGACCCAGTACTTC.

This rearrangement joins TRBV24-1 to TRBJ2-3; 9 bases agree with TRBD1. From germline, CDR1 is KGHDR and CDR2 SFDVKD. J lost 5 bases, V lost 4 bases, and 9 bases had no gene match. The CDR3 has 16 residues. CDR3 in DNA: TGTGCCACCAGTGAGCCACAGGGGGCGCTTGAAGATACGCAGTATTTT. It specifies CATSEPQGALEDTQYF.

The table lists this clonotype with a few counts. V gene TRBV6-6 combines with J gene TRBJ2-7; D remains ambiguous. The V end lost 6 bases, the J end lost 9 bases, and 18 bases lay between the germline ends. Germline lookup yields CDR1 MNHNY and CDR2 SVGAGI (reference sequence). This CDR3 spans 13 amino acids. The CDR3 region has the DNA TGTGCCAGCAGCTTACGACCCCTCGGTGGGCAGTACTTC. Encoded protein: CASSLRPLGGQYF.

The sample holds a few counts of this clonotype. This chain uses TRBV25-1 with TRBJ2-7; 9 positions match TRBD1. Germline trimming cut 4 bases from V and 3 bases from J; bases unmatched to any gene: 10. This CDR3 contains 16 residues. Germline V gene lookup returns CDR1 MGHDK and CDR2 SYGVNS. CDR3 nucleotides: TGTGCCAGCAGTGCTCCCGGGACAGGGATTATCTACGAGCAGTACTTC. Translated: CASSAPGTGIIYEQYF.

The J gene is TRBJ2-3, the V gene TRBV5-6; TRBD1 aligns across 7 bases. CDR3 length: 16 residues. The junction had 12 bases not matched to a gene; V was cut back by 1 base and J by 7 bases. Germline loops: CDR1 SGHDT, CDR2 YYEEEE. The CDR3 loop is CASSLPSQGVRNTQYF. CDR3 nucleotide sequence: TGTGCCAGCAGCTTGCCCTCCCAGGGGGTAAGGAATACGCAGTATTTT.

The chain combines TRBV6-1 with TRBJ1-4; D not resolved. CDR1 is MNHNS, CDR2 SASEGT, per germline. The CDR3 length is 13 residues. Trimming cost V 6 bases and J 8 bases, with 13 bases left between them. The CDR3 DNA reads TGTGCCAGCAGGGGGAAGGATGGGGAAAAACTGTTTTTT. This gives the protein CASRGKDGEKLFF.

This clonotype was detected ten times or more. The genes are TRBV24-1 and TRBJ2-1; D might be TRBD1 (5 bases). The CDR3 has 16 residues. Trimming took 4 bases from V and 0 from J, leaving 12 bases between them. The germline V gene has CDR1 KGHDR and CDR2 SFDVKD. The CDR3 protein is CATSDRFRVSYNEQFF. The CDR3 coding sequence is TGTGCCACCAGTGACCGGTTCAGGGTCTCCTACAATGAGCAGTTCTTC.

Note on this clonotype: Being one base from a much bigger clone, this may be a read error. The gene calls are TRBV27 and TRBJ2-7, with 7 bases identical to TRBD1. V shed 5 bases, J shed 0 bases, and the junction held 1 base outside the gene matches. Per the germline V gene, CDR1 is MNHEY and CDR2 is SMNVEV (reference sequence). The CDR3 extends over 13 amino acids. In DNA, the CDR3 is TGTGCCAGCAGTCACAGGGGCTCCTACGAGCAGTACTTC. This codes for CASSHRGSYEQYF.

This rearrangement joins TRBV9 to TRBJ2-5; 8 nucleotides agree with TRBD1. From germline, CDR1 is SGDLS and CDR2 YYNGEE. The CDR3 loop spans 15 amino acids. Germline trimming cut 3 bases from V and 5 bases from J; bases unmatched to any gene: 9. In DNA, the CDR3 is TGTGCCAGCAGCGAGGGACAGGCTGAGGAGGAGACCCAGTACTTC. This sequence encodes CASSEGQAEEETQYF.

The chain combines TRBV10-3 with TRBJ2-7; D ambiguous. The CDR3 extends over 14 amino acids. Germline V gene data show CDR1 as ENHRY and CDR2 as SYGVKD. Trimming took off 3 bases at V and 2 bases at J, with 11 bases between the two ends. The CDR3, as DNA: TGTGCCATCAGTGACTCTATCACCCCCTACGAGCAGTACTTC. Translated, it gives CAISDSITPYEQYF.

DNA for the CDR3: TGTGCCAGCAGCTTAGAAGGACTAGCGGGGGCCTACTCCTACAATGAGCAGTTCTTC. Translated: CASSLEGLAGAYSYNEQFF. The V and J genes are TRBV11-2 and TRBJ2-1; 13 bases are shared with TRBD2. The trim removed 0 bases at V and 0 bases at J, leaving 5 bases unmatched. Germline CDR1 and CDR2: SGHAT and FQNNGV. CDR3 length: 19 amino acids. The entire variable domain, with the rest obtained from reference TRBV11-2 and TRBJ2-1, is as follows: EAGVAQSPRYKIIEKRQSVAFWCNPISGHATLYWYQQILGQGPKLLIQFQNNGVVDDSQLPKDRFSAERLKGVDSTLKIQPAKLEDSAVYLCASSLEGLAGAYSYNEQFFGPGTRLTVL.

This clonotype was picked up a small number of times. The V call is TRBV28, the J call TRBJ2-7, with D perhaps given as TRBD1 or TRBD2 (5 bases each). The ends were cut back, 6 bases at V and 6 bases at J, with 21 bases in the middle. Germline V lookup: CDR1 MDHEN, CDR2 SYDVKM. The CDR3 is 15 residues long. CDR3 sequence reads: CASRSRGRAVPEQYF. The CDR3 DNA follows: TGTGCCAGCAGATCTAGGGGACGGGCGGTACCCGAGCAGTACTTC. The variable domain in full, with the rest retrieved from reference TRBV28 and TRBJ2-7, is DVKVTQSSRYLVKRTGEKVFLECVQDMDHENMFWYRQDPGLGLRLIYFSYDVKMKEKGDIPEGYSVSREKKERFSLILESASTNQTSMYLCASRSRGRAVPEQYFGPGTRLTVT.

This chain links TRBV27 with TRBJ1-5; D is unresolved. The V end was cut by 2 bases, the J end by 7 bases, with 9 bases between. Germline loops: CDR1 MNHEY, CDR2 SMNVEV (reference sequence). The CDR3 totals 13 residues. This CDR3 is CASSLSARQPQHF. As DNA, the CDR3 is TGTGCCAGCAGTTTAAGTGCGCGACAGCCCCAGCATTTT.

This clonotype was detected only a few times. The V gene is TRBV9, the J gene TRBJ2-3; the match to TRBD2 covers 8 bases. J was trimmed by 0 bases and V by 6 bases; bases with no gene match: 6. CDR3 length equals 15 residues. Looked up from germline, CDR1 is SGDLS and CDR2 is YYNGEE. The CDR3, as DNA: TGTGCCAGCACCGGGGGGGGTACTAGCACAGATACGCAGTATTTT. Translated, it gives CASTGGGTSTDTQYF.

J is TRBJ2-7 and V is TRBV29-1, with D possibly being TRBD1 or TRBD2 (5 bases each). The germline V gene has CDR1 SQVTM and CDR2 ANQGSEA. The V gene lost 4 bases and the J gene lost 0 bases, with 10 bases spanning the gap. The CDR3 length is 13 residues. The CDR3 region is CSVVGGISYEQYF. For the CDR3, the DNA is TGCAGCGTTGTTGGGGGAATCTCCTACGAGCAGTACTTC.

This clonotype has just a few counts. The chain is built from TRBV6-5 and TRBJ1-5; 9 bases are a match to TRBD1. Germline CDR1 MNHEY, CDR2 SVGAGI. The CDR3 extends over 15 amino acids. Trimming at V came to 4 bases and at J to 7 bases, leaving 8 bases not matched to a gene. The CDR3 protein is CASSLDRGLRQPQHF. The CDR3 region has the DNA TGTGCCAGCAGTTTAGACAGGGGGTTAAGGCAGCCCCAGCATTTT.

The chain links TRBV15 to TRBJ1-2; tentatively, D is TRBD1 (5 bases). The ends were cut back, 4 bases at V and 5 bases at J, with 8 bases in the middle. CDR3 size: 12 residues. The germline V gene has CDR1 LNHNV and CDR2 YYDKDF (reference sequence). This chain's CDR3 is CATSTDNYGYTF. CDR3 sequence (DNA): TGTGCCACCAGCACGGACAATTATGGCTACACCTTC.

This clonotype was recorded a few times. In nucleotides, the CDR3 is TGTGCCAGCAGCGCGTTAGCGGGAGGGCACACCGGGGAGCTGTTTTTT. Its translation is CASSALAGGHTGELFF. The V and J genes are TRBV7-3 and TRBJ2-2; 11 bases are a match to TRBD2. The CDR3 extends over 16 amino acids. The germline gives CDR1 SGHTA, CDR2 FQGTGA. J was trimmed by 3 bases and V by 5 bases; bases with no gene match: 5.

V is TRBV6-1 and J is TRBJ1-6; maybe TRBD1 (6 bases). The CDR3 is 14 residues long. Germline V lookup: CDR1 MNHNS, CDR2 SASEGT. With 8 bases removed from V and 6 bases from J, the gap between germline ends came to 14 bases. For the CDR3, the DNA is TGTGCCAGCGGGGTGGGGGCTACTAATTCACCCCTCCACTTT. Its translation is CASGVGATNSPLHF.

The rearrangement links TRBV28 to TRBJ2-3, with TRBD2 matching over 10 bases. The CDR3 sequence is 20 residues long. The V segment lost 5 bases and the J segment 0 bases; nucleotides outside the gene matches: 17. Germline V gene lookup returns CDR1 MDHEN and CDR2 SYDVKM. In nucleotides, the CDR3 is TGTGCCAGCAGTCCACCTTTTTCAGCGGGAGGGTTATTGAGCACAGATACGCAGTATTTT. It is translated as CASSPPFSAGGLLSTDTQYF.